Each of the 18 T cell receptor beta chains below was sequenced from the same sample in a study of T cell repertoires in cytomegalovirus infection. TCRdb called the reads again in MiXCR, with one record for every CDR3 protein. The data hold about 83,000 distinct CDR3 sequences, with roughly a quarter observed a single time. No antigen has been identified for these receptors. The source was CD8+ T cells from cultured PBMCs, collected from culture after CMV antigen stimulation. Receptors were obtained from a human donor in good health (CMV status not recorded). Some clones in this sample may be carry-over from other donors' samples.

The V gene is TRBV18, the J gene TRBJ1-1; no reliable D call. CDR3 length: 14 amino acids. Germline loops: CDR1 KGHSH, CDR2 LQKENI. The V and J ends lost 2 bases and 0 bases respectively, with 7 bases between them. The CDR3 loop reads CASSPVTLNTEAFF. The CDR3 coding sequence is TGTGCCAGCTCACCAGTCACACTGAACACTGAAGCTTTCTTT.

Notes on this clonotype: Sequence at one end of the junction differs from germline and may be a read error. The V call is TRBV20-1, the J call TRBJ2-5; TRBD2 might be the D (6 bases). The CDR3 loop spans 17 amino acids. Germline assignment: CDR1 DFQATT and CDR2 SNEGSKA (reference sequence). The CDR3 loop is CSARDLSVGGCQEIQYF. The DNA for the CDR3 is TGCAGTGCTAGAGATCTGTCAGTCGGGGGATGTCAAGAGATCCAGTACTTC.

The chain joins TRBV4-2 to TRBJ2-7, with TRBD2 identical over 9 bases. The CDR3 has 15 residues. CDR1 and CDR2 (germline): LGHNA, YNFKEQ. V trimming: 6 bases; J trimming: 0 bases; junction bases outside the gene matches: 6. The CDR3 sequence: CASSPTSGVSYEQYF. The CDR3 nucleotides read TGTGCCAGCAGTCCGACTAGCGGTGTCTCCTACGAGCAGTACTTC.

In its sample, this clonotype was seen a few times. The chain uses TRBV6-6 and TRBJ1-2, with TRBD1 matching 8 bases. There are 14 residues in the CDR3. The junction had 8 bases not matched to a gene; V was cut back by 6 bases and J by 5 bases. Germline V gene lookup returns CDR1 MNHNY and CDR2 SVGAGI (reference sequence). The CDR3 bases are TGTGCCAGCAGGGTGACAGGGGTGGAGTATGGCTACACCTTC. This codes for CASRVTGVEYGYTF.

At least ten counts were recorded for this clonotype. The CDR3 is CASSSRMNTEAFF. CDR3 DNA: TGTGCCAGCAGCTCCCGCATGAACACTGAAGCTTTCTTT. The rearrangement uses TRBV7-2 and TRBJ1-1, with D unresolved. Germline assignment: CDR1 SGHTA and CDR2 FQGNSA. The CDR3 covers 13 residues. The V and J ends lost 4 bases and 0 bases respectively, with 6 bases between them.

This clonotype appeared many times. The chain combines TRBV20-1 with TRBJ1-1; possibly TRBD1 for D (5 bases). Germline CDR1 and CDR2: DFQATT and SNEGSKA (reference sequence). The CDR3 contains 14 residues. The CDR3 DNA reads as TGCAGAGCTTTAGGGACTTCTGCGCACACTGAAGCTTTCTTT. It encodes CRALGTSAHTEAFF.

The chain uses TRBV20-1 and TRBJ1-2, with D perhaps TRBD1 (6 bases). The V end was cut by 6 bases, the J end by 3 bases, with 11 bases between. This CDR3 has 12 residues. CDR1 is DFQATT, CDR2 SNEGSKA, per germline (reference sequence). Written as DNA, the CDR3 is TGCAGTGCGGGGACACCTGACTATGGCTACACCTTC. As protein: CSAGTPDYGYTF.

The V call is TRBV5-6, the J call TRBJ1-1, with D perhaps matching TRBD1 (6 bases). Germline-derived CDR1 and CDR2 are SGHDT and YYEEEE. This CDR3 has 14 amino acids. V gave up 4 bases and J gave up 1 base, with 11 bases separating them. This chain's CDR3 is CASSLDRQNTEAFF. The CDR3 nucleotides are TGTGCCAGCAGCCTTGACAGGCAGAACACTGAAGCTTTCTTT.

This clonotype was counted a few times. In nucleotides, the CDR3 is TGTGCCAGCTCAGCCACAGAAAATTCACCCCTCCACTTT. This gives the protein CASSATENSPLHF. V is TRBV18 and J is TRBJ1-6; D ambiguous. CDR1 and CDR2 from the germline V gene are KGHSH and LQKENI. The germline V and J ends were trimmed by 5 bases and 7 bases, with 9 bases remaining between them. The CDR3 is 13 amino acids. Full variable domain (outside the CDR3, taken from reference TRBV18 and TRBJ1-6): NAGVMQNPRHLVRRRGQEARLRCSPMKGHSHVYWYRQLPEEGLKFMVYLQKENIIDESGMPKERFSAEFPKEGPSILRIQQVVRGDSAAYFCASSATENSPLHFGNGTRLTVT.

This rearrangement joins TRBV9 to TRBJ2-7; TRBD2 agrees at 7 bases. Germline V gene data show CDR1 as SGDLS and CDR2 as YYNGEE. The CDR3 contains 16 residues. After removal of 0 bases from V and 3 bases from J, the junction contained 9 bases not matched to a gene. CDR3 DNA sequence: TGTGCCAGCAGCGTAGGGGGGGGAGCTAACCTCTACGAGCAGTACTTC. Its translation: CASSVGGGANLYEQYF.

Notes on this clonotype: A read error may explain this, as a much larger clone is one base away. This chain links TRBV7-8 with TRBJ2-7; a weak D match, TRBD2 (5 bases). Germline V gene lookup returns CDR1 SGHVS and CDR2 FQNEAQ. The CDR3 is 15 amino acids. DNA of the CDR3: TGTGCCAGCAGCTCGGACTCTATTGGGTCCTACGAGCGGTACTTC. This gives the protein CASSSDSIGSYERYF.

The V gene is TRBV6-5, the J gene TRBJ1-2; possible D gene TRBD1, 6 bases. CDR3 size: 16 residues. Germline CDR1 MNHEY, CDR2 SVGAGI. Trimming took 5 bases from V and 0 from J, leaving 16 bases between them. CDR3 sequence reads: CASSPRTGLANYGYTF. For the CDR3, the DNA is TGTGCCAGCAGTCCGCGCACAGGGTTGGCTAACTATGGCTACACCTTC.

This clonotype was seen at least ten times. The rearrangement links TRBV12-3 or TRBV12-4 to TRBJ2-7, with 10 bases lining up with TRBD1. Germline trimming cut 4 bases from V and 3 bases from J; bases unmatched to any gene: 3. The CDR3 has 14 amino acids. For the CDR3, the DNA is TGTGCCAGCAGTTCCGGGGACAGGGGCTACGAGCAGTACTTC. Its protein is CASSSGDRGYEQYF.

This clonotype was observed many times. The J gene is TRBJ2-2, the V gene TRBV4-1, with D unclear. Per germline, CDR1 MGHRA and CDR2 YSYEKL. Trimming stripped 2 bases from V and 1 base from J, with 5 bases between. CDR3 length: 14 residues. CDR3 nucleotides: TGCGCCAGCAGCCAAAAGATGAACACCGGGGAGCTGTTTTTT. Protein product: CASSQKMNTGELFF.

This clonotype was detected ten times or more. The chain recombines TRBV7-2 with TRBJ1-4, with D perhaps matching TRBD1 (6 bases). The CDR3 spans 13 residues. Trimming stripped 3 bases from V and 8 bases from J, with 10 bases between. The germline V gene encodes CDR1 SGHTA and CDR2 FQGNSA. CDR3 amino acids: CASSFWGGEKLFF. The CDR3 nucleotides read TGTGCCAGCAGCTTCTGGGGGGGCGAAAAACTGTTTTTT.

The chain is built from TRBV7-9 and TRBJ2-3; possibly TRBD1 or TRBD2 for D (5 bases each). CDR1 and CDR2 (germline): SEHNR, FQNEAQ (reference sequence). Trimming left V 1 base short and J 2 bases short, with 13 bases between. This CDR3 has 16 residues. Here the CDR3 DNA reads TGTGCCAGCAGCTTAGGGTGGGACGTAGCCACAGATACGCAGTATTTT. Translated: CASSLGWDVATDTQYF.

The chain carries TRBV5-6 and TRBJ2-7; D could derive from TRBD1 or TRBD2 (6 bases each). CDR1 is SGHDT, CDR2 YYEEEE, per germline. Trimming stripped 6 bases from V and 3 bases from J, with 34 bases between. The CDR3 contains 20 residues. CDR3 protein: CASNGWGTSENGGEFYEQYF. The CDR3 DNA follows: TGTGCCAGCAACGGTTGGGGGACATCGGAAAACGGCGGGGAGTTCTACGAGCAGTACTTC.

This clonotype was seen ten or more times. The chain joins TRBV2 to TRBJ2-7; 8 bases align to TRBD2. Germline V gene lookup returns CDR1 SNHLY and CDR2 FYNNEI. V dropped 1 base and J dropped 5; count of bases not matched to a gene: 4. CDR3 size: 14 residues. The CDR3 region is CASSEEGAGDEQYF. The CDR3 DNA is TGTGCCAGCAGTGAAGAGGGAGCGGGGGACGAGCAGTACTTC.